This T cell receptor beta chain comes out of a study of blood T cells in healthy people across ages. Study-wide points: Measured against age, TCR beta diversity per million T cells decreased in a roughly linear manner.

Next came a second PCR, run for about 6 to 12 cycles, which used a sample-barcoded 5' primer along with a J-beta primer mix. Every individual sample yielded 2.5 million or more paired-end reads (each containing CDR3). TCRdb analysed the 5' RACE reads with MiXCR anew, one entry per CDR3 protein. Seen here are around 1,900,000 distinct CDR3 sequences, 30% to 40% observed once, and the top ten hold 23%. This clonotype was found a few times. The antigen is not known. It was ten milliliters of peripheral blood that were drawn from each donor. Samples each had at least 5 micrograms of total RNA extracted. The CDR3 runs 15 residues. Trimming took off 4 bases at V and 0 bases at J, with 9 bases between the two ends. The V gene's germline CDR1 is SGHTA and CDR2 FQGNSA.

Sequencing was carried out using blood. This receptor was identified in a human donor in good health. V usage is TRBV7-2 and J usage is TRBJ1-4, with D maybe TRBD1 (5 bases). The DNA for the CDR3 is TGTGCCAGCAGCTCACAGGTTGCAACTAATGAAAAACTGTTTTTT. It encodes CASSSQVATNEKLFF.